One sample yielded the 7 T cell receptor beta chains listed below, sequenced in a study of T cell repertoires in cytomegalovirus infection. TCRdb itself ran the reads through MiXCR, one entry per CDR3 protein. The profile shows tens of thousands of distinct CDR3 sequences, under 30% of them singletons. Antigens of these TCRs are unknown. This material consisted of CD8+ T cells from cultured PBMCs, taken from culture after CMV antigen stimulation. These receptors were collected from a human donor in good health (CMV status not recorded). Some clones in this sample may be carry-over from other donors' samples.

This clonotype was observed a handful of times. The rearrangement uses TRBV6-2 or TRBV6-3 and TRBJ2-3, with TRBD2 identical over 8 bases. The CDR3 sequence is 16 residues long. The ends lost 8 bases at V and 2 bases at J; junction bases unmatched: 12. Per the germline V gene, CDR1 is MNHEY and CDR2 is SVGEGT. This CDR3 reads CASGGGLAGYTDTQYF. The CDR3 region has the DNA TGTGCCAGCGGGGGAGGCCTAGCGGGCTACACAGATACGCAGTATTTT.

This chain joins TRBV3-1 and TRBJ1-3, with TRBD1 matching 9 bases. Germline V gene sequence: CDR1 LGHDT, CDR2 YNNKEL (reference sequence). The trim removed 0 bases at V and 8 bases at J, leaving 8 bases unmatched. This CDR3 region has 16 residues. The DNA for the CDR3 is TGTGCCAGCAGCCAAGATTCGGGACAGGGATGGCACACCATATATTTT. Translating gives CASSQDSGQGWHTIYF.

This sequence joins TRBV14 and TRBJ1-2, with 9 bases lining up with TRBD1. Germline trimming cut 4 bases from V and 3 bases from J; bases unmatched to any gene: 18. Looked up from germline, CDR1 is SGHDN and CDR2 is FVKESK. This CDR3 has 19 residues. The chain's CDR3 is CASSPGARTGAPYDYGYTF. CDR3 in DNA: TGTGCCAGCAGCCCTGGCGCGAGGACAGGGGCCCCATACGACTATGGCTACACCTTC.

The rearrangement links TRBV27 to TRBJ2-5; no firm D call. The germline V gene has CDR1 MNHEY and CDR2 SMNVEV (reference sequence). CDR3 size: 13 residues. Trimming left V 0 bases short and J 1 base short, with 3 bases between. The CDR3 region has the DNA TGTGCCAGCAGTTTATCTCCCCAAGAGACCCAGTACTTC. Its translation: CASSLSPQETQYF.

The chain joins TRBV20-1 to TRBJ2-7, with D perhaps matching TRBD1 (5 bases). The V gene's germline CDR1 is DFQATT and CDR2 SNEGSKA (reference sequence). V was trimmed by 0 bases and J by 4 bases, leaving 7 bases between them. The CDR3 runs 12 residues. The CDR3, as DNA: TGCAGTGCTAGAGATCAGGGATACGAGCAGTACTTC. Translating it yields CSARDQGYEQYF.

In its sample, this clonotype was seen a few times. The rearrangement uses TRBV7-9 and TRBJ1-5; a weak D match, TRBD1 (5 bases). The CDR3 is made up of 13 amino acids. V lost 2 bases to trimming and J lost 5 bases, with 7 bases between them. Germline loops: CDR1 SEHNR, CDR2 FQNEAQ (reference sequence). In DNA form, the CDR3 reads TGTGCCAGCAGCTTAACAGGCGATCAGCCCCAGCATTTT. Its protein product is CASSLTGDQPQHF.

This clonotype was recorded a few times. J is TRBJ1-2 and V is TRBV28; 10 nucleotides match TRBD1. CDR3 length equals 14 residues. Germline-derived CDR1 and CDR2 are MDHEN and SYDVKM. V trimming: 3 bases; J trimming: 8 bases; junction bases outside the gene matches: 6. CDR3 amino acids: CASSFTGTGDGYTF. CDR3 bases: TGTGCCAGCAGTTTTACCGGGACAGGGGACGGCTACACCTTC.